These T cell receptor beta chains were read from a single sample in a study of shared clonotypes between healthy human individuals. This table comes from immunoSEQ multiplex PCR, and its TCRdb copy is limited to in-frame clones, with some not included. The repertoire holds under 2.5 million clones, with under 95% as singletons. The sample was naive CD4+ T cells from PBMCs. Source of these receptors: a man aged 18 to 35 in good health. Some clones in this sample may be carry-over from other donors' samples. Each CDR3 is given with its conserved first and last residue. The order of the fields is D gene, clone size, J gene, V gene, CDR3 protein, CDR3 DNA. A D gene is named only where the DNA matches it firmly. Rows give clone size only sometimes, using once, few, many, or a class for an expanded clone.

-	-	TRBJ1-1	TRBV28	CASESSGTTTFLNTEAFF	TGTGCCAGCGAATCCTCCGGGACAACTACTTTTCTGAACACTGAAGCTTTCTTT
TRBD2	-	TRBJ2-2	TRBV28	CASSSAASGSTGELFF	TGTGCCAGCAGTTCAGCCGCTAGCGGGAGCACCGGGGAGCTGTTTTTT
TRBD2	once	TRBJ2-2	TRBV10-2	CASATLAGVNTGELFF	TGCGCCAGCGCCACCCTAGCGGGAGTAAACACCGGGGAGCTGTTTTTT
TRBD1	-	TRBJ1-2	TRBV19	CASSAPKQGIYGYTF	TGTGCCAGTAGTGCACCGAAACAGGGGATCTATGGCTACACCTTC
TRBD2	once	TRBJ2-7	TRBV4-1	CASSQGVGTSGIRAIYEQYF	TGCGCCAGCAGCCAAGGTGTGGGAACTAGCGGGATAAGGGCTATCTACGAGCAGTACTTC
-	-	TRBJ1-4	TRBV28	CASSRPGLEEKLFF	TGTGCCAGCAGTCGGCCGGGACTAGAGGAAAAACTGTTTTTT
TRBD1	once	TRBJ1-1	TRBV5-1	CASSPWTGATEAFF	TGCGCCAGCAGCCCTTGGACAGGGGCCACTGAAGCTTTCTTT
-	-	TRBJ2-3	TRBV6-5	CASSPRPPTDTQYF	TGTGCCAGCAGCCCCCGACCCCCCACAGATACGCAGTATTTT
TRBD1	-	TRBJ2-4	TRBV30	CACKDRSNIQYF	TGTGCCTGTAAGGACAGGTCAAACATTCAGTACTTC
TRBD2	-	TRBJ2-3	TRBV7-2	CASSPSRGTSGRGTQYF	TGTGCCAGCAGCCCCAGCCGGGGGACTAGCGGGAGGGGTACGCAGTATTTT
TRBD1	once	TRBJ1-1	TRBV13	CASSFTFPGQGTGRRTEAFF	TGTGCCAGCAGCTTTACATTTCCGGGACAGGGTACCGGTCGGCGCACTGAAGCTTTCTTT
-	once	TRBJ1-5	TRBV7-9	CASSLAGGQPQHF	TGTGCCAGCAGCTTAGCGGGTGGTCAGCCCCAGCATTTT
-	-	TRBJ1-1	TRBV7-3	CASSATGGRVTPNEAFF	TGTGCCAGCAGCGCAACCGGGGGGCGCGTCACCCCAAATGAAGCTTTCTTT
TRBD2	-	TRBJ2-1	TRBV13	CASSLRLAGVGEQFF	TGTGCCAGCAGCTTAAGGTTAGCGGGGGTGGGTGAGCAGTTCTTC
TRBD2	-	TRBJ2-1	TRBV10-3	CAISEFEAGAYEQFF	TGTGCCATCAGTGAGTTCGAGGCGGGAGCCTATGAGCAGTTCTTC
-	-	TRBJ2-7	TRBV7-8	CASREGQYEQYF	TGTGCCAGCAGAGAGGGCCAGTACGAGCAGTACTTC
TRBD2	-	TRBJ2-5	TRBV9	CASSVGMGLSSGRAPTLETQYF	TGTGCCAGCAGCGTAGGGATGGGGCTAAGTAGCGGGAGGGCCCCTACGCTTGAGACCCAGTACTTC
TRBD1	-	TRBJ2-1	TRBV9	CASSFLGDRDNEQFF	TGTGCCAGCAGTTTCCTCGGGGACAGGGACAATGAGCAGTTCTTC
TRBD1	-	TRBJ1-5	TRBV2	CASKSTGASQPQHF	TGTGCCAGCAAGTCGACAGGGGCGAGTCAGCCCCAGCATTTT
-	once	TRBJ2-7	TRBV29-1	CSVRDSLGYEQYF	TGCAGCGTACGAGACAGCCTAGGGTACGAGCAGTACTTC
TRBD1	-	TRBJ1-1	TRBV6-1	CASSTGQGANTEAFF	TGTGCCAGCAGTACCGGACAGGGGGCGAACACTGAAGCTTTCTTT
-	once	TRBJ2-1	TRBV5-4	CASSWSKAGNEQFF	TGTGCCAGCAGCTGGTCCAAGGCGGGAAATGAGCAGTTCTTC
-	-	TRBJ2-1	TRBV28	CASNAAGTNNEQFF	TGTGCCAGCAATGCGGCGGGAACTAACAATGAGCAGTTCTTC